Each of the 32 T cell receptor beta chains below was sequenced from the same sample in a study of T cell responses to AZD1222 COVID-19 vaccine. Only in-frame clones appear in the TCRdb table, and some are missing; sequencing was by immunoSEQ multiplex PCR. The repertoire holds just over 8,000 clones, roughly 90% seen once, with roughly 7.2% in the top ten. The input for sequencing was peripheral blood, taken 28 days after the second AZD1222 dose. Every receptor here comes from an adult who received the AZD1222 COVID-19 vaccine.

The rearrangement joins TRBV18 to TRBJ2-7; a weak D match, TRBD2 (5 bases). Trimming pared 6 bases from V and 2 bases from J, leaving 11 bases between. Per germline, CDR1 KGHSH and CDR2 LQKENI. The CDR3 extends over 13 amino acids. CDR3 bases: TGTGCCAGCTCTCGTCCCGGGACCTACGAGCAGTACTTC. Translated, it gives CASSRPGTYEQYF.

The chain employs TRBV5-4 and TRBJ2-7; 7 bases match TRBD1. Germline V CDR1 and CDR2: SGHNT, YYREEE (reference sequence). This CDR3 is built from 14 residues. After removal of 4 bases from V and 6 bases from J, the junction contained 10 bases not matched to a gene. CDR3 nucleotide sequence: TGTGCCAGCAGCCGGGCTTTGACAGGGACCGAGCAGTACTTC. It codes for CASSRALTGTEQYF.

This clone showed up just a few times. Here the CDR3 reads CASSPSGDGIYF. The CDR3 DNA reads TGTGCCAGCTCCCCGTCGGGGGACGGGATATATTTT. The chain joins TRBV18 to TRBJ1-3; TRBD1 is a possible D gene (5 bases). The CDR3 sequence is 12 residues long. The V end lost 6 bases, the J end lost 13 bases, and 16 bases lay between the germline ends. Germline V gives CDR1 KGHSH, CDR2 LQKENI.

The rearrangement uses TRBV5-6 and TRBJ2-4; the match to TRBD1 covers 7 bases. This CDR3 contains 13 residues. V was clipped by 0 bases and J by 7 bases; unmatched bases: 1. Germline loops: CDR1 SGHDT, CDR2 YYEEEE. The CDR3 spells CASSLARGNIQYF. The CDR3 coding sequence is TGTGCCAGCAGCTTGGCCAGGGGGAACATTCAGTACTTC.

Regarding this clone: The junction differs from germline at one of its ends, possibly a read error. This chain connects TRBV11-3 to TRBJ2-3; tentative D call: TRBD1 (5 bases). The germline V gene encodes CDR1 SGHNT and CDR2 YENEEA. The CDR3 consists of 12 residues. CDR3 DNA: TGTGCCAGCAGCCGAACAGGAGATCCGCAGTATTTT. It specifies CASSRTGDPQYF.

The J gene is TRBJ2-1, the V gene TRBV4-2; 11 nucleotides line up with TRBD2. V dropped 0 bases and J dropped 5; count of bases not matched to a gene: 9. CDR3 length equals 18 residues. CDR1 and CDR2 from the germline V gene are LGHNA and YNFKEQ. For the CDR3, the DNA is TGTGCCAGCAGCCAAGAATCGTTTGGGACTAGCGGTAACAATGAGCAGTTCTTC. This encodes CASSQESFGTSGNNEQFF.

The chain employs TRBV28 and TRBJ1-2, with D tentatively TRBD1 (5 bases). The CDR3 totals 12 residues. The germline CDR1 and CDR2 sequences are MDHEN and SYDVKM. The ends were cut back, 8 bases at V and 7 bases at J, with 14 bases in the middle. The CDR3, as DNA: TGTGCCAGCGGCCAGGGTTTAGTTGGCTACACCTTC. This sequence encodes CASGQGLVGYTF.

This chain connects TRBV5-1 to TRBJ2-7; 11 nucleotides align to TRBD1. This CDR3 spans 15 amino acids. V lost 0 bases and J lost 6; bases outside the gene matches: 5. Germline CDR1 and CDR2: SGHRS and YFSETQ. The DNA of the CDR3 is TGCGCCAGCAGCTTGGTGTCGGGACAGGGGGTCGAGCAGTACTTC. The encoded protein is CASSLVSGQGVEQYF.

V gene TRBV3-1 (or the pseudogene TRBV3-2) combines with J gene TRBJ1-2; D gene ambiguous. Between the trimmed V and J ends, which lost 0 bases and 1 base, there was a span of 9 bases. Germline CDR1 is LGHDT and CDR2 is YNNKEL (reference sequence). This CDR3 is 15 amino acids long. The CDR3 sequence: CASSQDITDNYGYTF. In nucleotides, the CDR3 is TGTGCCAGCAGCCAAGATATCACCGATAACTATGGCTACACCTTC.

This CDR3 is CASSLAATANTGELFF. CDR3 nucleotides: TGCGCCAGCAGCTTGGCGGCGACAGCGAACACCGGGGAGCTGTTTTTT. This chain links TRBV5-1 with TRBJ2-2; TRBD1 might be the D (5 bases). This CDR3 spans 16 amino acids. Trimming took 0 bases from V and 0 from J, leaving 9 bases between them. In germline, CDR1 is SGHRS, CDR2 YFSETQ.

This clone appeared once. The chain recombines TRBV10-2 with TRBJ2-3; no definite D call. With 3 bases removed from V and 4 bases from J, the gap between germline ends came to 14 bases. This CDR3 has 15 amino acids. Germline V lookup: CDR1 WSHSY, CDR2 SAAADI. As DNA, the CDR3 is TGCGCCAGCAGTGACCCCGGGTCAGTCCCAGATACGCAGTATTTT. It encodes CASSDPGSVPDTQYF.

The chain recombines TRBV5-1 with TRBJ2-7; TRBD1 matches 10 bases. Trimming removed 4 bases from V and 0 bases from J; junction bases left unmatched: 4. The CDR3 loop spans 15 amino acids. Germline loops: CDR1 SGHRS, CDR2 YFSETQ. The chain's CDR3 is CASSPWTGGSYEQYF. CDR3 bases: TGCGCCAGCAGCCCTTGGACAGGGGGCTCCTACGAGCAGTACTTC. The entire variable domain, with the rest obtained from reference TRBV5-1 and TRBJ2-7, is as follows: KAGVTQTPRYLIKTRGQQVTLSCSPISGHRSVSWYQQTPGQGLQFLFEYFSETQRNKGNFPGRFSGRQFSNSRSEMNVSTLELGDSALYLCASSPWTGGSYEQYFGPGTRLTVT.

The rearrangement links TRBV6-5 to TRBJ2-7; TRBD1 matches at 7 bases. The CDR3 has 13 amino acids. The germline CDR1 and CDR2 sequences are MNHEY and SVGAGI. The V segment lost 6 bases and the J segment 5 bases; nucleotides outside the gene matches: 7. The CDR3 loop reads CASRKTGRNEQYF. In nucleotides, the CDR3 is TGTGCCAGCAGGAAGACAGGGCGTAACGAGCAGTACTTC.

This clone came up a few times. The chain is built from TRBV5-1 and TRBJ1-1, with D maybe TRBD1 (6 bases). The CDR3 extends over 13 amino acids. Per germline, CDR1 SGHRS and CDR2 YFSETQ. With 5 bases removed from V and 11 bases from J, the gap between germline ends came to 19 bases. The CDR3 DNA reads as TGCGCCAGCAGGGTACAGGGCAGCCCCCAGGCTTTCTTT. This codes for CASRVQGSPQAFF.

The CDR3 reads CASSLVAGADYEQYF. CDR3 nucleotide sequence: TGTGCCAGCAGCTTAGTAGCGGGGGCCGATTACGAGCAGTACTTC. This chain joins TRBV7-2 and TRBJ2-7, with TRBD2 matching over 9 bases. The CDR3 spans 15 residues. The germline gives CDR1 SGHTA, CDR2 FQGNSA. J lost 4 bases, V lost 1 base, and 5 bases had no gene match.

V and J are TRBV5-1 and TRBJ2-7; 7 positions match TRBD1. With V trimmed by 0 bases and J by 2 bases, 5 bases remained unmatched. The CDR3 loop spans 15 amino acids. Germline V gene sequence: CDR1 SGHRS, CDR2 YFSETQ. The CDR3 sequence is CASSLAGTVAYEQYF. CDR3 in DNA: TGCGCCAGCAGCTTGGCCGGGACAGTAGCCTACGAGCAGTACTTC.

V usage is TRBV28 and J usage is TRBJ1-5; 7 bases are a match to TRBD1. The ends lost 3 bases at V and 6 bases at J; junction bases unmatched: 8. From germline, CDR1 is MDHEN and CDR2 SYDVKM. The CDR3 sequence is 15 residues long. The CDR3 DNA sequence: TGTGCCAGCAGTTTCCTTCGCGACAGGGTTCAGCCCCAGCATTTT. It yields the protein CASSFLRDRVQPQHF.

This CDR3 is CASSRSGESSYEQYF. For the CDR3, the DNA is TGTGCCAGCAGCCGCTCCGGGGAGAGCTCCTACGAGCAGTACTTC. This rearrangement joins TRBV6-5 to TRBJ2-7; D possibly corresponds to TRBD2 (5 bases). The V gene's germline CDR1 is MNHEY and CDR2 SVGAGI. V lost 6 bases, J lost 0 bases, and 15 bases lay in between. This CDR3 is 15 amino acids long.

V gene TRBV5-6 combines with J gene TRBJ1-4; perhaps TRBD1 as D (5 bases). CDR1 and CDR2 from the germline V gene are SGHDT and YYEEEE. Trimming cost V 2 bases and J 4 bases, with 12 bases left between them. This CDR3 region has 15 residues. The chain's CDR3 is CASSFNGAFNEKLFF. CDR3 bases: TGTGCCAGCAGCTTTAACGGGGCATTTAATGAAAAACTGTTTTTT.

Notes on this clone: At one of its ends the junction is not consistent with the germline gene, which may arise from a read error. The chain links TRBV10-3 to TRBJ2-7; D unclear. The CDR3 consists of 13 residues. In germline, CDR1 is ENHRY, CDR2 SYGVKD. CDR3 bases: TGTGCCATCAGTGAGTCTCGACTCAGCTGGGTTAGTTTC. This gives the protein CAISESRLSWVSF.

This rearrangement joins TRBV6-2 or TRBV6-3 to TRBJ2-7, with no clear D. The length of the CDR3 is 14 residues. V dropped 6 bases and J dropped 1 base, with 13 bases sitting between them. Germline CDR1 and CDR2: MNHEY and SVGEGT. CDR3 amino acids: CASSPLRKSYEQYF. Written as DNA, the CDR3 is TGTGCCAGCAGCCCCCTCCGGAAGTCCTACGAGCAGTACTTC.

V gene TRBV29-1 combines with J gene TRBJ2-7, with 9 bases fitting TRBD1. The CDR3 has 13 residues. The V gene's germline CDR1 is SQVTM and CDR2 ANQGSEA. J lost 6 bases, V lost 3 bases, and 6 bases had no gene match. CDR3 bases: TGCAGCGTTGAGGGACAGGGCGCGCTCGAGCAGTACTTC. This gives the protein CSVEGQGALEQYF.

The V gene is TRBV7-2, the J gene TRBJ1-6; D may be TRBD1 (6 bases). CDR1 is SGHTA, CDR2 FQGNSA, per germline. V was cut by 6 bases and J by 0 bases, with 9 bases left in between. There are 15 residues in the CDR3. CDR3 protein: CASRLDSSYNSPLHF. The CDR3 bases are TGTGCCAGCAGGTTGGACAGCTCCTATAATTCACCCCTCCACTTT. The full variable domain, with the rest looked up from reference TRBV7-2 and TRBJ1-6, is GAGVSQSPSNKVTEKGKDVELRCDPISGHTALYWYRQSLGQGLEFLIYFQGNSAPDKSGLPSDRFSAERTGGSVSTLTIQRTQQEDSAVYLCASRLDSSYNSPLHFGNGTRLTVT.

The CDR3 coding sequence is TGTGCCAGCAGCCAAGAAGGCCTAGGCTCCTACGAGCAGTACTTC. This translates into CASSQEGLGSYEQYF. The chain employs TRBV4-2 and TRBJ2-7; D remains ambiguous. The CDR3 sequence is 15 residues long. In germline, CDR1 is LGHNA, CDR2 YNFKEQ. Trimming stripped 0 bases from V and 0 bases from J, with 9 bases between.

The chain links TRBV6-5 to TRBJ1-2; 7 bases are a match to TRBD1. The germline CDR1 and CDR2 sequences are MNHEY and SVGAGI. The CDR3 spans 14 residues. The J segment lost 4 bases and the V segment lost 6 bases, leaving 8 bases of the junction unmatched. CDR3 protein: CASSYLQGSYGYTF. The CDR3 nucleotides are TGTGCCAGCAGCTACCTACAGGGGAGCTATGGCTACACCTTC.

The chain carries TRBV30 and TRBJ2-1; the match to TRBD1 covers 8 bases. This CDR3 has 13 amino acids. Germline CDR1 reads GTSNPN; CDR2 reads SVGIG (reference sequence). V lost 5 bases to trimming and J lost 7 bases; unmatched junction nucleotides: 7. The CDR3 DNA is TGTGCCTGGGGTCGAAACAGGGGGAATGAGCAGTTCTTC. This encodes CAWGRNRGNEQFF.

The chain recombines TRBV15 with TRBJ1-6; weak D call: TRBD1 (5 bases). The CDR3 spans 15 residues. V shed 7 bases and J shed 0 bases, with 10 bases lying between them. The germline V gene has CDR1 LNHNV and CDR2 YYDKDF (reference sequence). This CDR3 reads CATKTESSYNSPLHF. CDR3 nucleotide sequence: TGTGCCACCAAGACAGAGAGCTCCTATAATTCACCCCTCCACTTT.

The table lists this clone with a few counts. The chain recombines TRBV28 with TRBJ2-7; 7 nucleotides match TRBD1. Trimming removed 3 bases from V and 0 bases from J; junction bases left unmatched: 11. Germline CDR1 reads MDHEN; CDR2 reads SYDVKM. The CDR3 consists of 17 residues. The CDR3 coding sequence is TGTGCCAGCAGTTTGGGCCGGACAGGCGAGAGCTCCTACGAGCAGTACTTC. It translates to CASSLGRTGESSYEQYF.

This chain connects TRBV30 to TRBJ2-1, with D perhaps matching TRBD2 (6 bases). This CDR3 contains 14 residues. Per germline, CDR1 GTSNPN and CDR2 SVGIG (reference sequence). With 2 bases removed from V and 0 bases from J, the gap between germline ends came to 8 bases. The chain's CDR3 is CAWSTGVSYNEQFF. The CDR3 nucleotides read TGTGCCTGGAGTACGGGGGTCTCCTACAATGAGCAGTTCTTC.

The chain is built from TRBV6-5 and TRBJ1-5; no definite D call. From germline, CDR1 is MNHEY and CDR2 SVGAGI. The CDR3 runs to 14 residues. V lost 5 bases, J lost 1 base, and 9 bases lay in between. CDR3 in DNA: TGTGCCAGCAGTAAGGACCTAAGCAATCAGCCCCAGCATTTT. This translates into CASSKDLSNQPQHF.

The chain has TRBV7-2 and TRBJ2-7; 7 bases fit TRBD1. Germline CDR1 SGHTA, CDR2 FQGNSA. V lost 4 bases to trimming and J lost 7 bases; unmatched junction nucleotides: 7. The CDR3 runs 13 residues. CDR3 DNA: TGTGCCAGCAGCTCGGGACAGATGAGGGAGCAGTACTTC. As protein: CASSSGQMREQYF.

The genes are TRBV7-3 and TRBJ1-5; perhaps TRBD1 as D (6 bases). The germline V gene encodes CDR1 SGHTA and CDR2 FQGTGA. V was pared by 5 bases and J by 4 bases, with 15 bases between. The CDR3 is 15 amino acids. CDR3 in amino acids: CASSPGGGGNQPQHF. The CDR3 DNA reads TGTGCCAGCAGCCCCGGAGGAGGGGGGAATCAGCCCCAGCATTTT.